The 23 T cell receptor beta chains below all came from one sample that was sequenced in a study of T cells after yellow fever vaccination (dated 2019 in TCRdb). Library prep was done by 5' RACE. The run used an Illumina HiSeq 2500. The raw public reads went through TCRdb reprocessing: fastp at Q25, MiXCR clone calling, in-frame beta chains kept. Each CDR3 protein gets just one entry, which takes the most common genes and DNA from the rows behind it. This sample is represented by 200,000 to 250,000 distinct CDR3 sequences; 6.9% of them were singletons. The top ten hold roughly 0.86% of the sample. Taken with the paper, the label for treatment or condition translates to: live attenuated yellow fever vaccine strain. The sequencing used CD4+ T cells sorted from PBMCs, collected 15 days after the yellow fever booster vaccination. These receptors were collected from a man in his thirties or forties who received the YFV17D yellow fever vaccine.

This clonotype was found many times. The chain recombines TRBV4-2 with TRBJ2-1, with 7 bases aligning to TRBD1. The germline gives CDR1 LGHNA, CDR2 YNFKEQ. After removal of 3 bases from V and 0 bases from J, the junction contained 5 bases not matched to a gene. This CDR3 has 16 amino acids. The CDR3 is CASSHEGASSYNEQFF. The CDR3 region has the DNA TGTGCCAGCAGCCACGAGGGGGCTAGCTCCTACAATGAGCAGTTCTTC.

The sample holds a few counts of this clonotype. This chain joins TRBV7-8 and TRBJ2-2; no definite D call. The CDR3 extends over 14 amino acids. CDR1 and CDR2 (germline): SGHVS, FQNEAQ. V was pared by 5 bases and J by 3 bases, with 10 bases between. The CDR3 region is CASSPRRDTGELFF. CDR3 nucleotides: TGTGCCAGCAGCCCCCGGCGAGACACCGGGGAGCTGTTTTTT.

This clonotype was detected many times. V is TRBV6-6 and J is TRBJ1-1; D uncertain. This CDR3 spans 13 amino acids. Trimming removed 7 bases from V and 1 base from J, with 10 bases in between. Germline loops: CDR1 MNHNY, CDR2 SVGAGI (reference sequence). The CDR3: CASMHRENTEAFF. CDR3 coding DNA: TGTGCCAGCATGCACCGGGAGAACACTGAAGCTTTCTTT.

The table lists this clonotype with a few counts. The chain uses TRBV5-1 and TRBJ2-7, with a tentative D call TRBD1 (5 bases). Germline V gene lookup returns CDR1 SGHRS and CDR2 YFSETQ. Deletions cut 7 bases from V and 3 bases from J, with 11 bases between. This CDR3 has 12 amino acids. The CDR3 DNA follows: TGCGCCAGCTCCGACAGTTTCTACGAGCAGTACTTC. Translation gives CASSDSFYEQYF.

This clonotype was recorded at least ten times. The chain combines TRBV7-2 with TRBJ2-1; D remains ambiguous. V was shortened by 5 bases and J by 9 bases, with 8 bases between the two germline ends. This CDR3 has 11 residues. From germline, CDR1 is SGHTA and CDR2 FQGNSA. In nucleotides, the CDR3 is TGTGCCAGCAGCCAGACCACTGAGCAGTTCTTC. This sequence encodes CASSQTTEQFF.

The CDR3 protein is CASRGQGWESYEQYF. The CDR3 DNA reads as TGTGCCAGCAGAGGACAGGGGTGGGAATCCTACGAGCAGTACTTC. The J gene is TRBJ2-7, the V gene TRBV27, with 9 bases identical to TRBD1. Germline V gene lookup returns CDR1 MNHEY and CDR2 SMNVEV (reference sequence). V was pared by 6 bases and J by 1 base, with 7 bases of the junction left unmatched. The CDR3 sequence is 15 residues long.

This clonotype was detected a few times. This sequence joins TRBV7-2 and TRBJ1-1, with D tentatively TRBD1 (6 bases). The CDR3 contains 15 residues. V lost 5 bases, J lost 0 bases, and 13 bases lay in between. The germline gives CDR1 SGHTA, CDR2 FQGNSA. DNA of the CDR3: TGTGCCAGCAGCGCACTGGGGGACATGAACACTGAAGCTTTCTTT. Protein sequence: CASSALGDMNTEAFF.

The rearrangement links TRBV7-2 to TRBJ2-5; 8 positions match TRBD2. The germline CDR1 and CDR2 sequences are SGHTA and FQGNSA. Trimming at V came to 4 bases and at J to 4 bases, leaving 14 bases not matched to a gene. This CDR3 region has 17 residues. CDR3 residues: CASSSYRTGLAGETQYF. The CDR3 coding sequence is TGTGCCAGCAGCTCTTACCGAACCGGGCTAGCGGGAGAGACCCAGTACTTC.

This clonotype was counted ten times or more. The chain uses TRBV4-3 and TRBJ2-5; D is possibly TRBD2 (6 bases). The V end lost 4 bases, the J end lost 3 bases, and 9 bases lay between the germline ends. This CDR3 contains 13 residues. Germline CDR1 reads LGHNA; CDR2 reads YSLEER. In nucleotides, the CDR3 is TGCGCCAGCAGCCGCGGGACCGAAGAGACCCAGTACTTC. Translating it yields CASSRGTEETQYF.

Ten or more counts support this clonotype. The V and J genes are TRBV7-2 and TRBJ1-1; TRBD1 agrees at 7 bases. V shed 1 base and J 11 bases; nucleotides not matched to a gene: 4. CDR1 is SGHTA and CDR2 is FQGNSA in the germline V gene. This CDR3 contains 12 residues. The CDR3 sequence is CASSLDGGQAFF. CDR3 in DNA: TGTGCCAGCAGCTTAGATGGGGGACAGGCTTTCTTT.

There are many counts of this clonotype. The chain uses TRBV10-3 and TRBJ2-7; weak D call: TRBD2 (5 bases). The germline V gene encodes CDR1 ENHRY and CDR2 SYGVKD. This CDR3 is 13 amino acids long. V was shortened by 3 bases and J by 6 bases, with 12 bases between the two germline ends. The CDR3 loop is CAISERPGGEQYF. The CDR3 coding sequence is TGTGCCATCAGTGAACGCCCCGGAGGCGAGCAGTACTTC.

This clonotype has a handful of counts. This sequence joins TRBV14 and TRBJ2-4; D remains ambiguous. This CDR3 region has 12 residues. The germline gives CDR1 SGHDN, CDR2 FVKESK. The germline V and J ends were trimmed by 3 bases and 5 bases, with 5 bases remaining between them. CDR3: CASSHIENIQYF. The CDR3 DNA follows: TGTGCCAGCAGCCACATAGAAAACATTCAGTACTTC. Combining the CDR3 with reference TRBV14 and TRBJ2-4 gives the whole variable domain EAGVTQFPSHSVIEKGQTVTLRCDPISGHDNLYWYRRVMGKEIKFLLHFVKESKQDESGMPNNRFLAERTGGTYSTLKVQPAELEDSGVYFCASSHIENIQYFGAGTRLSVL.

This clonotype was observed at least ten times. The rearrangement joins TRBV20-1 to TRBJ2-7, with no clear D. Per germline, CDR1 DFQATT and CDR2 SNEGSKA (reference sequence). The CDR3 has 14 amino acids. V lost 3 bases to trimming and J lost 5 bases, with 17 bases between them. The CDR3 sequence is CSASQPNRVNEQYF. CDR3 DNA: TGCAGTGCTAGCCAGCCGAACCGGGTCAACGAGCAGTACTTC.

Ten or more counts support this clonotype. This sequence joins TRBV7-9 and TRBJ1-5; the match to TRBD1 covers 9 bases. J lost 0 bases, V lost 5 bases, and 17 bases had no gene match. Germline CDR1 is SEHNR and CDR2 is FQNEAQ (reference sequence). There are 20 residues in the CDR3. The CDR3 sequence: CASSRTDRGRVPYSNQPQHF. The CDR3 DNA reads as TGTGCCAGCAGCCGAACGGACAGGGGCCGGGTTCCCTATAGCAATCAGCCCCAGCATTTT.

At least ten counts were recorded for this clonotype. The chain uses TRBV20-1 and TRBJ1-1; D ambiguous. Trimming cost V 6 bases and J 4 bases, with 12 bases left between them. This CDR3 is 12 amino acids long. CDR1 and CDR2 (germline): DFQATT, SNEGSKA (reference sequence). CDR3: CSAPGGATEAFF. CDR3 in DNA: TGCAGTGCCCCCGGTGGCGCCACTGAAGCTTTCTTT.

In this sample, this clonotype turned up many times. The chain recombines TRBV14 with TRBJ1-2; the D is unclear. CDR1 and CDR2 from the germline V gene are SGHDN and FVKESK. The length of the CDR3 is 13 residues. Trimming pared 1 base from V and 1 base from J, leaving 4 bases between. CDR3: CASSQAVNYGYTF. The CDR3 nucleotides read TGTGCCAGCAGCCAAGCAGTTAACTATGGCTACACCTTC.

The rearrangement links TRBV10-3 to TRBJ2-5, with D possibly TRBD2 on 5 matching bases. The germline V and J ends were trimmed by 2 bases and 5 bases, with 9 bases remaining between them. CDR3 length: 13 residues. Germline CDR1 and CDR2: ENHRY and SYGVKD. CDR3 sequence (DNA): TGTGCCATCAGTGAGAGGGAGCAGGAGACCCAGTACTTC. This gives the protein CAISEREQETQYF.

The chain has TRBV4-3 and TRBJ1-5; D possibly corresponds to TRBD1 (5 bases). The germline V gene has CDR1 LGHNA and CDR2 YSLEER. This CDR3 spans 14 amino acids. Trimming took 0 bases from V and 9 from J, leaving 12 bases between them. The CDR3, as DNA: TGCGCCAGCAGCCAAGATGGGGCTGGAGGGCCCCAGCATTTT. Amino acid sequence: CASSQDGAGGPQHF.

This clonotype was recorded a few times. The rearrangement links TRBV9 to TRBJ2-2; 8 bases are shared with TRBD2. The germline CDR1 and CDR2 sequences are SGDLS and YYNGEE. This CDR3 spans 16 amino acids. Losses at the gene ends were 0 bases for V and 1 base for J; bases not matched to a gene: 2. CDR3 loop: CASSVGTSGNTGELFF. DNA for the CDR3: TGTGCCAGCAGCGTAGGAACTAGCGGGAACACCGGGGAGCTGTTTTTT.

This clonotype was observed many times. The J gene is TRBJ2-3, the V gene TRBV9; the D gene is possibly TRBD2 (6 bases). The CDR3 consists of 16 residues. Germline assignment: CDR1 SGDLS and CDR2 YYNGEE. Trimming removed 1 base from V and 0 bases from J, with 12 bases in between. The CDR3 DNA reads TGTGCCAGCAGCGTACAAGGGACTCCAAGCACAGATACGCAGTATTTT. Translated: CASSVQGTPSTDTQYF.

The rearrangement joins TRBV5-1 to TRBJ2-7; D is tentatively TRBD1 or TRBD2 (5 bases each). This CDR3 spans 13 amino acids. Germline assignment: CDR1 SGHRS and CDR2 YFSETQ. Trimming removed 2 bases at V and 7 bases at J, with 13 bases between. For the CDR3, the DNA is TGCGCCAGCAGCTTTGGGGTTGAGGGGGAGCAGTACTTC. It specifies CASSFGVEGEQYF.

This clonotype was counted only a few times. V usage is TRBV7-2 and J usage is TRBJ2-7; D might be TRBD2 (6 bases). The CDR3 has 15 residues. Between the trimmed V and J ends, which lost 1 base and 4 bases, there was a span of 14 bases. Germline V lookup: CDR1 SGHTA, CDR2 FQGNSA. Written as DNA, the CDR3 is TGTGCCAGCAGCTTAGAGGGCGGGATAACGTACGAGCAGTACTTC. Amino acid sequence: CASSLEGGITYEQYF.

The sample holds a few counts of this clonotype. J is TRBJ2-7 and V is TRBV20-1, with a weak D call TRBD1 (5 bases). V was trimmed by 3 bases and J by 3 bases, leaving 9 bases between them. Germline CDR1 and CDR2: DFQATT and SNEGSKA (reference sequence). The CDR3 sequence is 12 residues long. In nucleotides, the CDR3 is TGCAGTGCTAGTTCCAGGGTCTACGAGCAGTACTTC. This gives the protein CSASSRVYEQYF.